This entry lists 6 T cell receptor beta chains sequenced from one sample in a study of shared clonotypes between healthy human individuals. Assay: immunoSEQ multiplex PCR; the TCRdb copy retains only in-frame clones and omits some. The repertoire holds around 2.3 million clones, almost 96% seen once, with 0.1% to 0.15% in the top ten. The sequenced sample was naive CD4+ T cells sorted from blood. Documented subset: CD45RA+ positively selected. These receptor sequences come from a man between 18 and 29 years old in good health.

This clone was detected once. The chain uses TRBV6-5 and TRBJ2-7; possibly TRBD1 or TRBD2 for D (5 bases each). V dropped 5 bases and J dropped 6 bases, with 17 bases sitting between them. The CDR3 loop spans 14 amino acids. Germline assignment: CDR1 MNHEY and CDR2 SVGAGI. The CDR3 sequence: CASSKGDPAGEQYF. The CDR3 DNA is TGTGCCAGCAGTAAAGGGGACCCCGCTGGCGAGCAGTACTTC.

The J gene is TRBJ2-1, the V gene TRBV6-6; tentatively, D is TRBD1 (5 bases). Trimming left V 2 bases short and J 7 bases short, with 15 bases between. CDR1 MNHNY and CDR2 SVGAGI come from the germline V gene (reference sequence). The CDR3 covers 15 residues. The DNA of the CDR3 is TGTGCCAGCAGTTACCGAAGGGGTCGAGAGAATGAGCAGTTCTTC. It translates to CASSYRRGRENEQFF.

The CDR3 DNA reads as TGCGCCAGCAGCACCGGGACAGCGAACACTGAAGCTTTCTTT. Translation: CASSTGTANTEAFF. The V call is TRBV5-1, the J call TRBJ1-1, with TRBD1 matching over 7 bases. V was clipped by 4 bases and J by 1 base; unmatched bases: 4. The CDR3 covers 14 residues. Per the germline V gene, CDR1 is SGHRS and CDR2 is YFSETQ.

V and J are TRBV6-5 and TRBJ1-1; tentative D call: TRBD1 (5 bases). CDR1 is MNHEY, CDR2 SVGAGI, per germline. The CDR3 consists of 13 residues. The V and J ends lost 6 bases and 5 bases respectively, with 13 bases between them. DNA of the CDR3: TGTGCCAGCAGCGGAGGGACGGTTACTGAAGCTTTCTTT. This encodes CASSGGTVTEAFF.

The chain couples TRBV28 to TRBJ2-7, with TRBD2 matching over 8 bases. The CDR3 sequence is 14 residues long. Germline V gene lookup returns CDR1 MDHEN and CDR2 SYDVKM. The junction had 3 bases not matched to a gene; V was cut back by 3 bases and J by 2 bases. CDR3 nucleotides: TGTGCCAGCAGTTTTAACGGGGGGGCCTACGAGCAGTACTTC. This codes for CASSFNGGAYEQYF.

A word on this clone: The same CDR3 arises from other DNA sequences in this sample as well. The V gene is TRBV7-9, the J gene TRBJ1-1; no clear D gene. V lost 1 base, J lost 8 bases, and 11 bases lay in between. The CDR3 runs 13 residues. Germline V gene lookup returns CDR1 SEHNR and CDR2 FQNEAQ (reference sequence). DNA of the CDR3: TGTGCCAGCAGCTTAGAGGAGGATACCGAAGCTTTCTTT. It is translated as CASSLEEDTEAFF. The full variable domain, its missing parts supplied by reference TRBV7-9 and TRBJ1-1, is DTGVSQNPRHKITKRGQNVTFRCDPISEHNRLYWYRQTLGQGPEFLTYFQNEAQLEKSRLLSDRFSAERPKGSFSTLEIQRTEQGDSAMYLCASSLEEDTEAFFGQGTRLTVV.